This T cell receptor (beta chain) was found in a study of OX40 agonist ivuxolimab in advanced cancers. About the research overall: A male proportion of about 84% was recorded, with mean age about 62 years and range about 23 to 90.

The data were produced by immunoSEQ multiplex PCR, yet TCRdb's version contains in-frame clones alone and is incomplete. The top ten clones hold around 3.3% of a sample with around 51,000 clones, about nine tenths of them seen once. Overall study results and limits: Average numbers of expanded clones were greater in CD8+ T cells than in CD4+. Partial responders at 0.1-3.0 mg/kg had among the lowest clonal expansion.

Germline CDR1 LGHNA, CDR2 YNFKEQ. V lost 0 bases and J 0 bases, leaving 11 bases between the germline ends. CDR3 size: 16 residues. Blood draws occurred at baseline, cycle 4 day 1, and cycle 7 day 1. This clone appeared once. The antigen remains unidentified. This clonotype was obtained from an adult with an advanced solid tumor such as melanoma, head and neck, liver or kidney cancer. The specimen comprised CD4+ or CD8+ T cells sorted from blood, sampled in a trial of the OX40 agonist ivuxolimab. The rearrangement joins TRBV4-2 to TRBJ1-1; maybe TRBD1 (5 bases). CDR3 residues: CASSQDGGGMNTEAFF. The CDR3 nucleotides read TGTGCCAGCAGCCAAGATGGGGGGGGGATGAACACTGAAGCTTTCTTT.